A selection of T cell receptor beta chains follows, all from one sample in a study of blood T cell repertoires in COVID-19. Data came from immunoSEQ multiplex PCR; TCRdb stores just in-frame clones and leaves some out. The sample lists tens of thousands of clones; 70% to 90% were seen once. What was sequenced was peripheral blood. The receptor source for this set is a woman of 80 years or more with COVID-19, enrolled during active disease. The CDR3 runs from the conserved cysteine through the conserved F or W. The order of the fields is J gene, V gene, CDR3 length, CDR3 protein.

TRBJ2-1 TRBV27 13 CASKSGSYNEQFF
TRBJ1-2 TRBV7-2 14 CASSLDRANYGYTF
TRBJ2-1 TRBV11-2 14 CASSFTSGGDEQFF
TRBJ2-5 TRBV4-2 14 CASSLGTAQETQYF
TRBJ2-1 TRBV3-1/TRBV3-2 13 CASSQEAGYEQFF
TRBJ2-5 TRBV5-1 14 CASSLQGNQETQYF
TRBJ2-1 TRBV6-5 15 CASSNSGRALNEQFF
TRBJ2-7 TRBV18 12 CASSPGQYEQYF
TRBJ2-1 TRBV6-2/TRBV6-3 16 CASSYDSTSGKNEQFF
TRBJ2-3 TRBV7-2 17 CASSLAGTSGRRDTQYF
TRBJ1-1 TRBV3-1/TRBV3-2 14 CASSHNTQETEAFF